There are a few counts of the clone carrying this T cell receptor beta chain. The data belong to a study of blood T cells in healthy people across ages. Overall study: Roughly one uniquely barcoded beta molecule per two T cells was captured.

CDR3 length: 15 amino acids. Germline-derived CDR1 and CDR2 are MGHRA and YSYEKL. The V and J ends lost 4 bases and 3 bases respectively, with 15 bases between them. The second PCR ran about 6 to 11 cycles with a sample-barcoded 5' primer and J-beta primers. TCRdb itself ran the 5' RACE reads through MiXCR, one entry per CDR3 protein. The sample has more than 1,000,000 distinct CDR3 sequences, 20% to 25% seen once. This sample also appeared in a second study, on T cells of mothers and their children.

The source material was blood. The receptor comes from a girl aged 2 to 10 in good health. This chain joins TRBV4-1 and TRBJ2-5, with D possibly matching TRBD2 (5 bases). In DNA form, the CDR3 reads TGCGCCAGCAGCCGTCAGGCTTACGGGGAAGAGACCCAGTACTTC. Amino acid sequence: CASSRQAYGEETQYF.